Sequencing of this TCR beta chain was carried out in a study of regulatory T cells in long-lasting Graves disease. Findings of the study overall: TCR diversity in persistent Graves' patients was below that of newly diagnosed ones.

This clonotype appeared many times. Its antigen remains unidentified. Described time point: persistent/refractory GD, antithyroid drugs over 5 years with positive TRAb. Following extraction of RNA from PBMCs, that RNA was used to make the TCR library. V lost 5 bases and J lost 6; bases outside the gene matches: 18. Germline CDR1 MDHEN, CDR2 SYDVKM. This CDR3 contains 17 residues. HTBI primers from iRepertoire and Arm-PCR of CDR3 regions yielded the TCR beta libraries. Each CDR3 protein is one row after TCRdb ran MiXCR on the multiplex PCR reads. The top ten hold around 13% of the sample, which has fewer than 600,000 distinct CDR3 sequences, 20% to 25% seen once.

Sequencing used peripheral blood mononuclear cells (PBMCs), obtained when the disease was refractory, from a patient treated with antithyroid drugs. The V gene is TRBV28, the J gene TRBJ1-2; 7 bases map to TRBD1. The TCR was taken from a female donor with Graves disease. The DNA of the CDR3 is TGTGCCAGCAGTACACCCTCCGGGACAGACACAATCCATGGCTACACCTTC. It specifies CASSTPSGTDTIHGYTF.